This TCR beta chain was identified during a study of T-cell memory formation after mild COVID-19. Amplification by 5'RACE using constant-segment primers produced TCR alpha and TCR beta cDNA libraries that carried sample barcodes and UMIs. Using its own MiXCR run on the 5' RACE reads, TCRdb lists one record per CDR3 protein. There are around 130,000 distinct CDR3 sequences in the sample; 11% to 15% occur only once, and 25% to 30% lies in the top ten. The ends lost 0 bases at V and 9 bases at J; junction bases unmatched: 1. The germline V gene has CDR1 LNHNV and CDR2 YYDKDF (reference sequence). The CDR3 runs 13 residues. This clonotype was found a few times.

J is TRBJ2-1 and V is TRBV15, with TRBD2 matching 8 bases. The clonotype was recovered from an adult woman who had mild COVID-19 (a few samples of this study predate the infection). Cell type and time point are not known. Sequencing was done on a sample of PBMCs or a T cell subset sorted from them (not recorded which). CDR3 nucleotide sequence: TGTGCCACCAGCAGAGAGACTAGCGCTGAGCAGTTCTTC. It specifies CATSRETSAEQFF.